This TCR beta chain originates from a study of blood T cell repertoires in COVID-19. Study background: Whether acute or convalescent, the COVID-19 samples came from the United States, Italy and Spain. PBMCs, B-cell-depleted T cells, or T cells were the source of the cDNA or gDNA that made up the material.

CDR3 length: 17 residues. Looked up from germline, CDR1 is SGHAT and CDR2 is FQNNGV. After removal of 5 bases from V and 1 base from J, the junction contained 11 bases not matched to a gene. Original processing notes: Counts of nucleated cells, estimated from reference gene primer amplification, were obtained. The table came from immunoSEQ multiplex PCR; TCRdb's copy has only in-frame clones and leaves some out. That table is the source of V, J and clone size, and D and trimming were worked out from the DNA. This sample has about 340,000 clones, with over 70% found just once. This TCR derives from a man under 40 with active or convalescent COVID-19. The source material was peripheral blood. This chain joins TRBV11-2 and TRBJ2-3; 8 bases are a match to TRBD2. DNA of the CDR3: TGTGCCAGCAGCCAGAGGGGACGGGAGGGGGGCACAGATACGCAGTATTTT. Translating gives CASSQRGREGGTDTQYF.